What follows are 11 T cell receptor beta chains derived from one specimen sequenced in a study of blood T cell repertoires in COVID-19 (dated by TCRdb to 2018 to 2020). The library was obtained by the immunoSEQ multiplex PCR assay. TCRdb re-hosts the immuneACCESS table, in-frame sequences only. Its copies lack some clones; in the studies checked, an unresolved V gene accounts for under half of them, and the cause for the rest is not known. Within this sample are over 70,000 clones, with roughly three quarters of them counted one time only. In total, the top ten clones hold under 3% of the sample. Sequencing was done on a sample of peripheral blood. The receptors derive from a man between 65 and 85 years old with COVID-19, enrolled during active disease.

The V call is TRBV27, the J call TRBJ1-2; TRBD1 is a possible D gene (5 bases). The CDR3 extends over 15 amino acids. V lost 4 bases to trimming and J lost 3 bases, with 15 bases between them. The germline V gene encodes CDR1 MNHEY and CDR2 SMNVEV (reference sequence). The CDR3 nucleotides are TGTGCCAGCAGTTCCCGAGCGGGGGGTGACTATGGCTACACCTTC. This sequence encodes CASSSRAGGDYGYTF.

The CDR3 sequence is CAILGQGLGRGYTF. In nucleotides, the CDR3 is TGTGCCATCCTGGGACAGGGACTGGGGAGGGGCTACACCTTC. The V gene is TRBV28, the J gene TRBJ1-2, with 9 bases identical to TRBD1. Germline V gene sequence: CDR1 MDHEN, CDR2 SYDVKM. CDR3 length equals 14 residues. With 10 bases clipped from V and 8 bases from J, the junction kept 14 bases outside the gene matches.

The chain carries TRBV5-1 and TRBJ2-5, with 9 bases fitting TRBD2. Trimming removed 3 bases from V and 2 bases from J; junction bases left unmatched: 14. This CDR3 is built from 18 residues. Germline lookup yields CDR1 SGHRS and CDR2 YFSETQ. DNA for the CDR3: TGCGCCAGCAGCTACCGTCTAGCGGAAGCGGGGGGACAAGAGACCCAGTACTTC. Translation: CASSYRLAEAGGQETQYF.

V and J are TRBV2 and TRBJ1-2; no clear D. CDR3 size: 13 residues. The germline CDR1 and CDR2 sequences are SNHLY and FYNNEI. Trimming shortened V by 3 bases and J by 7 bases, and 12 bases separated the two germline ends. The CDR3, as DNA: TGTGCCAGCAGTGAGGCAGGAGGGCCTGGCTACACCTTC. This sequence encodes CASSEAGGPGYTF.

The J gene is TRBJ1-1, the V gene TRBV6-5; 10 nucleotides line up with TRBD1. This CDR3 comprises 14 residues. The trim removed 4 bases at V and 3 bases at J, leaving 2 bases unmatched. Germline CDR1 MNHEY, CDR2 SVGAGI. CDR3 amino acids: CASSLGTGDTEAFF. CDR3 sequence (DNA): TGTGCCAGCAGTTTAGGGACAGGGGACACTGAAGCTTTCTTT.

The chain recombines TRBV28 with TRBJ2-7, with TRBD2 matching over 13 bases. CDR1 MDHEN and CDR2 SYDVKM come from the germline V gene. V shed 5 bases, J shed 6 bases, and the junction held 10 bases outside the gene matches. The CDR3 runs 16 residues. The CDR3 protein is CASSPTPGLAGPEQYF. CDR3 nucleotides: TGTGCCAGCAGTCCTACCCCGGGACTAGCGGGACCCGAGCAGTACTTC.

The chain recombines TRBV5-8 with TRBJ1-2; 9 bases are a match to TRBD1. The CDR3 runs to 16 residues. Trimming at V came to 5 bases and at J to 1 base, leaving 9 bases not matched to a gene. Germline values: CDR1 SGHTS, CDR2 YDEGEE. The CDR3: CASSAGTGTFNYGYTF. The CDR3 DNA sequence: TGTGCCAGCAGTGCCGGGACAGGGACATTTAACTATGGCTACACCTTC.

This chain uses TRBV5-7 with TRBJ2-3; 9 nucleotides align to TRBD2. TRBV5-7 is an open reading frame, and its role is uncertain. V dropped 1 base and J dropped 8; count of bases not matched to a gene: 5. The CDR3 runs 14 residues. The CDR3: CASSLPSGMRTQYF. The CDR3 region has the DNA TGTGCCAGCAGCTTGCCTAGCGGGATGCGTACGCAGTATTTT.

V gene TRBV18 combines with J gene TRBJ1-5; TRBD1 agrees at 9 bases. This CDR3 contains 16 residues. Germline V CDR1 and CDR2: KGHSH, LQKENI. The V segment lost 5 bases and the J segment 2 bases; nucleotides outside the gene matches: 7. The CDR3 sequence: CASSGIQGAGNQPQHF. Here the CDR3 DNA reads TGTGCCAGCTCAGGAATACAGGGGGCCGGCAATCAGCCCCAGCATTTT.

J is TRBJ1-1 and V is TRBV28, with D perhaps TRBD1 (6 bases). From germline, CDR1 is MDHEN and CDR2 SYDVKM. V was cut by 4 bases and J by 6 bases, with 30 bases left in between. The CDR3 is 19 amino acids. The CDR3 spells CASSYSPRSFSGQSAEAFF. The CDR3 nucleotides are TGTGCCAGCAGTTATTCACCCAGAAGTTTCTCAGGACAGTCGGCTGAAGCTTTCTTT.

The chain combines TRBV11-2 with TRBJ2-7; D perhaps matches TRBD1 (6 bases). Looked up from germline, CDR1 is SGHAT and CDR2 is FQNNGV. Deletions cut 5 bases from V and 1 base from J, with 12 bases between. The CDR3 has 14 residues. The CDR3 coding sequence is TGTGCCAGCAGCGCCTGGGACACTTCCTACGAGCAGTACTTC. Amino acids: CASSAWDTSYEQYF.